The 8 T cell receptor beta chains reported below all come from one sample, sequenced in a study of CD8+ T cells in alopecia areata. Treatment: oral pan-JAK inhibitor, 5-10 mg twice daily. Sequencing relied on a cDNA template that was reverse transcribed from extracted RNA. Here immunoSEQ multiplex PCR was the method, and the copy in TCRdb shows in-frame clones only, minus some. Here the sample spans about 210,000 clones, around two fifths being singletons. The sequences come from CD4+ T cells sorted from blood, collected at roughly week 36, from a patient treated with tofacitinib. Every receptor here comes from a human donor with alopecia areata.

This chain links TRBV18 with TRBJ2-3; no firm D call. Germline CDR1 reads KGHSH; CDR2 reads LQKENI. The CDR3 contains 15 residues. The V end lost 2 bases, the J end lost 1 base, and 10 bases lay between the germline ends. CDR3 protein: CASSPEWTGTDTQYF. CDR3 DNA: TGTGCCAGCTCACCAGAGTGGACCGGCACAGATACGCAGTATTTT.

The chain has TRBV9 and TRBJ2-3; 9 nucleotides line up with TRBD2. V dropped 3 bases and J dropped 2; count of bases not matched to a gene: 7. CDR1 is SGDLS, CDR2 YYNGEE, per germline. The CDR3 contains 16 residues. The CDR3 reads CASSGEGGRATDTQYF. In DNA form, the CDR3 reads TGTGCCAGCAGCGGAGAGGGCGGGAGGGCCACAGATACGCAGTATTTT.

The rearrangement uses TRBV29-1 and TRBJ2-2; TRBD1 or TRBD2 may be the D gene (5 bases each). V lost 5 bases and J 0 bases, leaving 10 bases between the germline ends. The CDR3 runs to 14 residues. Germline V gives CDR1 SQVTM, CDR2 ANQGSEA. CDR3 in amino acids: CSVLQGPNTGELFF. DNA of the CDR3: TGCAGCGTTCTCCAGGGACCGAACACCGGGGAGCTGTTTTTT.

The genes are TRBV19 and TRBJ1-5; no firm D call. CDR3 length: 14 residues. Germline CDR1 is LNHDA and CDR2 is SQIVND (reference sequence). Trimming cost V 5 bases and J 6 bases, with 14 bases left between them. The DNA for the CDR3 is TGTGCCAGTAGTCTGGGTGATATCCGTCAGCCCCAGCATTTT. Protein sequence: CASSLGDIRQPQHF. Full variable domain (remainder filled in from reference TRBV19 and TRBJ1-5): DGGITQSPKYLFRKEGQNVTLSCEQNLNHDAMYWYRQDPGQGLRLIYYSQIVNDFQKGDIAEGYSVSREKKESFPLTVTSAQKNPTAFYLCASSLGDIRQPQHFGDGTRLSIL.

The chain is built from TRBV19 and TRBJ2-1, with D uncertain. Germline V CDR1 and CDR2: LNHDA, SQIVND (reference sequence). The CDR3 has 12 residues. V lost 6 bases, J lost 5 bases, and 8 bases lay in between. The CDR3 DNA follows: TGTGCCAGTAGACGAGACAACAATGAGCAGTTCTTC. Translating it yields CASRRDNNEQFF.

This clone appeared once. This specimen includes other DNA sequences encoding the same CDR3. J is TRBJ2-5 and V is TRBV20-1, with D hard to call. The germline V gene encodes CDR1 DFQATT and CDR2 SNEGSKA (reference sequence). The V end lost 3 bases, the J end lost 5 bases, and 4 bases lay between the germline ends. This CDR3 region has 10 residues. The CDR3 DNA reads TGCAGTGCTAGTTTTGAGACCCAGTACTTC. Translated: CSASFETQYF.

This chain joins TRBV4-1 and TRBJ2-7, with 7 bases lining up with TRBD2. Trimming removed 0 bases from V and 3 bases from J; junction bases left unmatched: 5. Looked up from germline, CDR1 is MGHRA and CDR2 is YSYEKL. CDR3 length equals 15 residues. The CDR3 here is CASSQDRASGYEQYF. Written as DNA, the CDR3 is TGCGCCAGCAGCCAAGATCGGGCTAGCGGCTACGAGCAGTACTTC.

This clone was seen at least ten times. This chain links TRBV5-6 with TRBJ2-1; 7 bases align to TRBD2. The trim removed 8 bases at V and 10 bases at J, leaving 18 bases unmatched. The CDR3 runs to 15 residues. Germline values: CDR1 SGHDT, CDR2 YYEEEE. DNA for the CDR3: TGTGCCAGTGAAGACCAGCGGGGAGCGATCAGGGAGCAGTTCTTC. Translation gives CASEDQRGAIREQFF.